These 30 T cell receptor beta chains were all obtained from the same sample, sequenced in a study of blood T cell repertoires in COVID-19. Assay used: immunoSEQ multiplex PCR; TCRdb lists only in-frame clones, some missing. This repertoire shows under 200,000 clones, 86% found once; its top ten account for 5.6%. Material: PBMCs or T cells enriched from blood (not recorded which). The source of these receptors is a man aged 35-49 years with acute COVID-19.

The CDR3 loop is CASSSTGSHTIYF. In DNA form, the CDR3 reads TGTGCCAGCAGCTCCACAGGGTCCCACACCATATATTTT. This chain joins TRBV7-9 and TRBJ1-3, with D maybe TRBD1 (6 bases). Germline V gene sequence: CDR1 SEHNR, CDR2 FQNEAQ (reference sequence). Between the trimmed V and J ends, which lost 4 bases and 8 bases, there was a span of 12 bases. This CDR3 region has 13 residues.

The chain employs TRBV7-2 and TRBJ2-1; the match to TRBD2 covers 7 bases. With 1 base clipped from V and 6 bases from J, the junction kept 6 bases outside the gene matches. Looked up from germline, CDR1 is SGHTA and CDR2 is FQGNSA. This CDR3 region has 15 residues. Here the CDR3 reads CASSLGGRSRNEQFF. DNA of the CDR3: TGTGCCAGCAGCTTAGGCGGGAGAAGCCGCAATGAGCAGTTCTTC.

This sequence joins TRBV28 and TRBJ2-1; TRBD1 might be the D (5 bases). The CDR3 spans 16 residues. V lost 4 bases, J lost 6 bases, and 19 bases lay in between. CDR1 MDHEN and CDR2 SYDVKM come from the germline V gene. This CDR3 reads CASSSSRVLPVNEQFF. CDR3 DNA sequence: TGTGCCAGCAGTTCAAGCAGGGTCCTACCCGTCAATGAGCAGTTCTTC.

The rearrangement uses TRBV6-5 and TRBJ2-2, with D possibly matching TRBD2 (5 bases). V was pared by 8 bases and J by 9 bases, with 10 bases between. Germline V gene sequence: CDR1 MNHEY, CDR2 SVGAGI. This CDR3 has 11 residues. This CDR3 is CASAGNRELFF. Here the CDR3 DNA reads TGTGCCAGCGCGGGTAATCGGGAGCTGTTTTTT.

This clone was detected a few times. The chain joins TRBV4-3 to TRBJ2-1; TRBD2 agrees at 9 bases. V lost 0 bases to trimming and J lost 4 bases; unmatched junction nucleotides: 10. The CDR3 sequence is 18 residues long. Per germline, CDR1 LGHNA and CDR2 YSLEER. CDR3 in amino acids: CASSQELSLTSGYNEQFF. The CDR3 nucleotides read TGCGCCAGCAGCCAAGAACTGTCGCTGACTAGCGGTTACAATGAGCAGTTCTTC.

This clone has a handful of counts. This sequence joins TRBV5-1 and TRBJ2-7; 7 nucleotides align to TRBD1. The CDR3 covers 12 residues. Trimming took 3 bases from V and 5 from J; bases not matched to a gene: 2. Germline V gene sequence: CDR1 SGHRS, CDR2 YFSETQ. In DNA, the CDR3 is TGCGCCAGCAGCTACCAGGGGGACGAGCAGTACTTC. Translating it yields CASSYQGDEQYF.

This chain connects TRBV7-9 to TRBJ1-6; D remains unclear. Germline loops: CDR1 SEHNR, CDR2 FQNEAQ (reference sequence). With 1 base removed from V and 8 bases from J, the gap between germline ends came to 12 bases. This CDR3 contains 15 residues. The DNA for the CDR3 is TGTGCCAGCAGCTTAGTCGGGGTTTCGGATTCACCCCTCCACTTT. Its translation is CASSLVGVSDSPLHF.

V gene TRBV30 combines with J gene TRBJ2-1, with 13 bases identical to TRBD2. The CDR3 has 15 amino acids. The ends lost 2 bases at V and 8 bases at J; junction bases unmatched: 6. Germline V lookup: CDR1 GTSNPN, CDR2 SVGIG (reference sequence). CDR3: CAWSLGLAGEDEQFF. As DNA, the CDR3 is TGTGCCTGGAGTTTAGGACTAGCGGGGGAGGATGAGCAGTTCTTC.

J is TRBJ1-1 and V is TRBV5-1, with a tentative D call TRBD1 (5 bases). The germline V and J ends were trimmed by 4 bases and 5 bases, with 15 bases remaining between them. Germline V CDR1 and CDR2: SGHRS, YFSETQ. The CDR3 extends over 14 amino acids. CDR3 DNA: TGCGCCAGCAGCGTGGGGGTTCCGGGGACTGAAGCTTTCTTT. Its protein product is CASSVGVPGTEAFF. The full variable domain, with the rest looked up from reference TRBV5-1 and TRBJ1-1, is KAGVTQTPRYLIKTRGQQVTLSCSPISGHRSVSWYQQTPGQGLQFLFEYFSETQRNKGNFPGRFSGRQFSNSRSEMNVSTLELGDSALYLCASSVGVPGTEAFFGQGTRLTVV.

The CDR3 is CASSLRIAGGPANIQYF. As DNA, the CDR3 is TGTGCCAGCAGTTTAAGAATAGCGGGAGGGCCGGCGAACATTCAGTACTTC. The rearrangement joins TRBV27 to TRBJ2-4, with 11 bases fitting TRBD2. The CDR3 length is 17 residues. Losses at the gene ends were 2 bases for V and 7 bases for J; bases not matched to a gene: 10. The germline CDR1 and CDR2 sequences are MNHEY and SMNVEV (reference sequence).

The V and J genes are TRBV29-1 and TRBJ2-1; TRBD2 matches at 13 bases. The CDR3 extends over 13 amino acids. Germline V lookup: CDR1 SQVTM, CDR2 ANQGSEA. V lost 8 bases and J lost 9; bases outside the gene matches: 7. CDR3 DNA sequence: TGCAGCTCAACTAGCGGGAGGGGGGCTGAGCAGTTCTTC. Protein product: CSSTSGRGAEQFF.

The V and J genes are TRBV14 and TRBJ1-1; D gene uncertain. CDR3 length: 14 amino acids. Germline assignment: CDR1 SGHDN and CDR2 FVKESK. The V end lost 6 bases, the J end lost 0 bases, and 11 bases lay between the germline ends. CDR3 DNA sequence: TGTGCCAGCAGAGTCGCGAACTTGAACACTGAAGCTTTCTTT. Its protein product is CASRVANLNTEAFF. The variable domain in full, completed from reference TRBV14 and TRBJ1-1, reads EAGVTQFPSHSVIEKGQTVTLRCDPISGHDNLYWYRRVMGKEIKFLLHFVKESKQDESGMPNNRFLAERTGGTYSTLKVQPAELEDSGVYFCASRVANLNTEAFFGQGTRLTVV.

This chain links TRBV9 with TRBJ2-7; TRBD1 is a possible D gene (6 bases). Germline assignment: CDR1 SGDLS and CDR2 YYNGEE. V lost 0 bases to trimming and J lost 6 bases, with 19 bases between them. The CDR3 spans 16 residues. The CDR3: CASSVASAQGRREQYF. The CDR3 DNA sequence: TGTGCCAGCAGCGTAGCAAGCGCGCAGGGGCGTCGCGAGCAGTACTTC.

The rearrangement links TRBV7-6 to TRBJ2-5, with 7 bases fitting TRBD2. V lost 0 bases and J lost 2; bases outside the gene matches: 0. The CDR3 covers 14 residues. The germline V gene encodes CDR1 SGHVS and CDR2 FNYEAQ. CDR3 sequence reads: CASSLAGGQETQYF. For the CDR3, the DNA is TGTGCCAGCAGCTTAGCGGGGGGGCAAGAGACCCAGTACTTC.

This clone showed up just a few times. V usage is TRBV7-2 and J usage is TRBJ2-5, with 7 nucleotides matching TRBD2. Germline V lookup: CDR1 SGHTA, CDR2 FQGNSA. V shed 5 bases, J shed 3 bases, and the junction held 3 bases outside the gene matches. There are 13 residues in the CDR3. CDR3 amino acids: CASSVGGEETQYF. The CDR3 DNA sequence: TGTGCCAGCAGCGTTGGGGGGGAAGAGACCCAGTACTTC.

This chain links TRBV16 with TRBJ2-2, with D possibly TRBD1 on 6 matching bases. Looked up from germline, CDR1 is KGHSY and CDR2 is FQNENV. The CDR3 is 14 residues long. V was trimmed by 0 bases and J by 5 bases, leaving 7 bases between them. For the CDR3, the DNA is TGTGCCAGCAGCCAATCTCAGGGGACCGGGGAGCTGTTTTTT. It translates to CASSQSQGTGELFF.

The chain employs TRBV4-1 and TRBJ1-5; D remains ambiguous. Germline loops: CDR1 MGHRA, CDR2 YSYEKL. V was cut by 1 base and J by 4 bases, with 8 bases left in between. CDR3 length equals 14 residues. CDR3 sequence (DNA): TGCGCCAGCAGCCAAGGCGAGCCTAATCAGCCCCAGCATTTT. It encodes CASSQGEPNQPQHF.

The chain couples TRBV19 to TRBJ2-1, with TRBD2 identical over 11 bases. Germline-derived CDR1 and CDR2 are LNHDA and SQIVND (reference sequence). The CDR3 extends over 15 amino acids. The V segment lost 4 bases and the J segment 5 bases; nucleotides outside the gene matches: 4. This CDR3 reads CASSKSSGRHNEQFF. The CDR3, as DNA: TGTGCCAGTAGTAAGTCTAGCGGGAGGCACAATGAGCAGTTCTTC.

The J gene is TRBJ2-1, the V gene TRBV19, with D tentatively TRBD2 (6 bases). The CDR3 extends over 18 amino acids. Germline V CDR1 and CDR2: LNHDA, SQIVND (reference sequence). The V end was cut by 5 bases, the J end by 0 bases, with 20 bases between. CDR3 DNA sequence: TGTGCCAGTAGTGGGACCTTAGCGGTCCTAAGCTCCTACAATGAGCAGTTCTTC. Translating it yields CASSGTLAVLSSYNEQFF.

V and J are TRBV28 and TRBJ1-4; D unclear. Germline values: CDR1 MDHEN, CDR2 SYDVKM. The CDR3 has 11 amino acids. V lost 4 bases and J 6 bases, leaving 3 bases between the germline ends. CDR3 DNA: TGTGCCAGCAGTTCCGATGAAAAACTGTTTTTT. Its protein product is CASSSDEKLFF.

V and J are TRBV2 and TRBJ1-5; D gene uncertain. The CDR3 is 13 amino acids. V was trimmed by 9 bases and J by 5 bases, leaving 14 bases between them. Germline V gives CDR1 SNHLY, CDR2 FYNNEI. The CDR3 reads CASGGSLDQPQHF. In DNA form, the CDR3 reads TGTGCCAGTGGCGGGAGCTTGGATCAGCCCCAGCATTTT.

The rearrangement links TRBV28 to TRBJ2-7; the match to TRBD1 covers 7 bases. Germline V gene sequence: CDR1 MDHEN, CDR2 SYDVKM. V lost 4 bases and J lost 0; bases outside the gene matches: 3. The CDR3 runs 14 residues. The CDR3 protein is CASSSRDSSYEQYF. CDR3 DNA sequence: TGTGCCAGCAGTTCCCGGGACAGCTCCTACGAGCAGTACTTC.

The V and J genes are TRBV7-9 and TRBJ2-1, with a tentative D call TRBD2 (5 bases). V lost 2 bases to trimming and J lost 4 bases, with 12 bases between them. CDR3 length equals 15 residues. Germline V CDR1 and CDR2: SEHNR, FQNEAQ (reference sequence). The CDR3 region has the DNA TGTGCCAGCAGCTTACCAAAGCGGCATTACAATGAGCAGTTCTTC. Protein product: CASSLPKRHYNEQFF.

The V call is TRBV6-5, the J call TRBJ1-2, with TRBD1 identical over 8 bases. Trimming at V came to 6 bases and at J to 5 bases, leaving 5 bases not matched to a gene. Germline values: CDR1 MNHEY, CDR2 SVGAGI. The CDR3 extends over 13 amino acids. The DNA of the CDR3 is TGTGCCAGCAGCCCAGACAGGGGATATGGCTACACCTTC. Translating gives CASSPDRGYGYTF.

This clone came up once. The rearrangement joins TRBV19 to TRBJ1-4; D is perhaps TRBD1 (6 bases). The CDR3 is 15 amino acids. V was shortened by 7 bases and J by 7 bases, with 19 bases between the two germline ends. CDR1 LNHDA and CDR2 SQIVND come from the germline V gene (reference sequence). This CDR3 reads CASTPQGWSSEKLFF. In DNA, the CDR3 is TGTGCCAGTACCCCACAGGGTTGGAGTAGTGAAAAACTGTTTTTT. Complete variable domain (other parts from reference TRBV19 and TRBJ1-4): DGGITQSPKYLFRKEGQNVTLSCEQNLNHDAMYWYRQDPGQGLRLIYYSQIVNDFQKGDIAEGYSVSREKKESFPLTVTSAQKNPTAFYLCASTPQGWSSEKLFFGSGTQLSVL.

V and J are TRBV4-2 and TRBJ1-4; no firm D call. The V gene lost 0 bases and the J gene lost 7 bases, with 15 bases spanning the gap. Germline V gene lookup returns CDR1 LGHNA and CDR2 YNFKEQ. This CDR3 has 16 amino acids. The CDR3 bases are TGTGCCAGCAGCCAAGACGGAGGGCGACTAAGTGAAAAACTGTTTTTT. Its protein product is CASSQDGGRLSEKLFF.

The rearrangement uses TRBV28 and TRBJ1-4; the match to TRBD1 covers 7 bases. The length of the CDR3 is 13 residues. Germline V gene data show CDR1 as MDHEN and CDR2 as SYDVKM. J was trimmed by 8 bases and V by 11 bases; bases with no gene match: 11. The CDR3: CASGDSGSEKLFF. The CDR3 DNA reads as TGTGCCTCCGGGGACAGCGGTTCGGAAAAACTGTTTTTT.

This clone is a singleton in its sample. The chain employs TRBV6-1 and TRBJ1-4; D might be TRBD1 (5 bases). In germline, CDR1 is MNHNS, CDR2 SASEGT. The CDR3 spans 15 residues. Trimming removed 1 base at V and 8 bases at J, with 14 bases between. CDR3 sequence reads: CASSEDQGIGEKLFF. The CDR3 nucleotides read TGTGCCAGCAGTGAAGATCAGGGAATTGGCGAAAAACTGTTTTTT.

The chain uses TRBV11-2 and TRBJ2-3, with D perhaps TRBD1 (5 bases). V gave up 1 base and J gave up 0 bases, with 8 bases separating them. The CDR3 has 15 amino acids. CDR1 is SGHAT, CDR2 FQNNGV, per germline. This CDR3 reads CASSLGTPSTDTQYF. CDR3 in DNA: TGTGCCAGCAGCTTAGGGACACCTAGCACAGATACGCAGTATTTT.

This clone came up a few times. CDR3 sequence (DNA): TGTGCCAGCCAAGCGGGGTGGGAGACGACAGATACGCAGTATTTT. Residues: CASQAGWETTDTQYF. This rearrangement joins TRBV28 to TRBJ2-3; 7 bases agree with TRBD2. Germline V gene sequence: CDR1 MDHEN, CDR2 SYDVKM. V gave up 8 bases and J gave up 3 bases; unmatched junction bases: 11. This CDR3 comprises 15 residues. Combining the CDR3 with reference TRBV28 and TRBJ2-3 gives the whole variable domain DVKVTQSSRYLVKRTGEKVFLECVQDMDHENMFWYRQDPGLGLRLIYFSYDVKMKEKGDIPEGYSVSREKKERFSLILESASTNQTSMYLCASQAGWETTDTQYFGPGTRLTVL.